This T cell receptor (beta chain) was found in a study of shared clonotypes between healthy human individuals (dated by TCRdb to 2018 to 2020). Regarding the complete study: A couple of women and a few men aged 18 to 49 years were included in the cohort. For each donor, three plates each were used for CD4 naive and CD4 memory, two plates were used for CD8 naive, and one plate was used for CD8 memory. To estimate repertoire size and how much clonotype sharing occurs between individuals, the study deeply sequenced the blood TCR repertoires of about five healthy adults. To increase sequencing depth and limit assay-specific biases, different laboratories used diverse techniques to prepare libraries and sequence TCR repertoires. Between about 0.85 and 10 billion PBMCs per donor were obtained by leukapheresis. Results the study describes overall, beyond this receptor: Larger estimated clonotype richness was generally found for naive subsets than for memory subsets. Sampling was limited to blood, and TCR repertoires in tissue likely differ from TCR repertoires in blood. Even with the large sequencing depth, rarefaction of the sorted-subset datasets indicated that sequencing was incomplete. Pairwise subsampling indicated that sequencing depth was expected to affect the degree of clonotype sharing among donors. Compared with non-shared clonotypes, clonotypes shared by all four sorted-subset donors had higher generation probabilities. The small number of donors limited the genetic and exposure-history diversity represented. About 4.5% of naive CD4, approximately 3.7% of naive CD8, 2.3% of memory CD4, and approximately 0.39% of memory CD8 clonotypes were shared across several donors.

The CDR3 runs 15 amino acids, cysteine and phenylalanine included. The entry retains the CDR3 DNA only, 45 bases that are in frame from base 1. The germline V gene sets CDR1 to SGHRS and CDR2 to YFSETQ. Trimmed from V: 3 bases; trimmed from J: 1 base; junction bases lacking a gene match: 5. Healthy HIV-negative adults with no recently reported acute infections or vaccinations were included as donors. All donors were Caucasian adults living in Nashville, Tennessee, USA. CD4+ T cells were enriched by magnetic negative selection, after which naive cells were positively selected on CD45RA and the negative fraction was taken as the memory subset. After blood collection by leukapheresis, PBMCs were isolated using Ficoll-Histopaque density gradient centrifugation and then cryopreserved in the vapor phase of liquid nitrogen. Analytical flow cytometry was used to check the purity and quantity of each magnetically sorted T cell population. Genomic DNA was isolated from each sorted fraction and quantified by UV absorbance on a Nanodrop 2000c.

A remark on this clone: Its antigen has not been determined. Per-nucleotide qualities are absent, and no much larger clonotype sits a single base away.

Using the deep immunoSEQ assay, TCR CDR3 regions were amplified from genomic DNA by multiplex PCR. For each cell subset, the extracted genomic DNA was distributed evenly across all wells of several immunoSEQ 96-well plates, and each plate served as one replicate. Each replicate PCR for sorted subsets received around 210 ng genomic DNA, equal to around 32,000 T cell genomes. The purified libraries were quantified using a Qubit 3.0 fluorometer, sized with a Bioanalyzer 2100, and then quantified again using the KAPA Library Quantification kit. Every immunoSEQ 96-well plate was sequenced on a dedicated single-read 150-cycle Illumina NextSeq 550 flow cell. Per the original workflow: Because only junctional sequences without quality scores were contained in the immunoSEQ output, filtering matching that applied to full-length reads could not be performed. To assign V/J genes and CDR3, sequences were annotated using PyIR, a Python wrapper for IgBLAST v1.9, with IMGT germline references. Reads were filtered out if the reads had weak V/J assignments (E-value above 1e-6), no CDR3, stop codons, out-of-frame junctions, or ambiguous translated residues. A V3J clonotype was defined by an identical inferred V gene, J gene, and CDR3 amino acid sequence. The percentage overlap between two repertoires was calculated by dividing the number of shared unique clonotypes by the size of the smaller repertoire. Richness of each repertoire was evaluated using RTK rarefaction, the Chao1 estimator, and Recon v2.1 estimates of unobserved clonotypes. OLGA was used to compute generation probabilities for all TCRbeta clonotypes that the gDNA method yielded from four donors. Held by TCRdb, this immuneACCESS table contains in-frame sequences only and omits some clones. Under half of the omission traces to an unresolved V gene where checked; the cause of the rest is unknown. Clonal size and the V and J genes are those of that table, whereas D and trimming came from the DNA. This sample comprises 900,000 to 1,200,000 clones, approximately 80% of them detected only once. The top ten hold roughly 0.55% of the sample.

Specimen: memory CD4+ T cells from PBMCs. Interpreted using the paper, the cell subset or site label stands for: CD45RA-negative fraction. This TCR derives from a young man in good health. Some clones in this sample may be carry-over from other donors' samples. The chain is made from TRBV5-1 and TRBJ2-7, with TRBD2 matching 9 junction bases. The nucleotide sequence is given as TGCGCCAGCAGCTACGGGACTAGCTTGTCCTACGAGCAGTACTTC. Translated, this is CASSYGTSLSYEQYF. Where the CDR3 stops, the reference TRBV5-1 and TRBJ2-7 genes take over; the full variable domain is KAGVTQTPRYLIKTRGQQVTLSCSPISGHRSVSWYQQTPGQGLQFLFEYFSETQRNKGNFPGRFSGRQFSNSRSEMNVSTLELGDSALYLCASSYGTSLSYEQYFGPGTRLTVT.